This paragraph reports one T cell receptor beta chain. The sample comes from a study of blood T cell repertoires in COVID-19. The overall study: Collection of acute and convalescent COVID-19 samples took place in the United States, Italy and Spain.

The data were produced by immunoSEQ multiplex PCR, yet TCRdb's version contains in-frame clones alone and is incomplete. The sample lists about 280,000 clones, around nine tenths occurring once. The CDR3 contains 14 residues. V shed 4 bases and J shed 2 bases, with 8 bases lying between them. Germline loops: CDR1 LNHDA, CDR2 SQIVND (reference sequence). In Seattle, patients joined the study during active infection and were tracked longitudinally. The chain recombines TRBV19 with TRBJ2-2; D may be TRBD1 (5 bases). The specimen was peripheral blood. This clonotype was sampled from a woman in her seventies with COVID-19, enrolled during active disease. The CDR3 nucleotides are TGTGCCAGTAGTAGTGGGGCAAACACCGGGGAGCTGTTTTTT. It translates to CASSSGANTGELFF.